This TCR beta chain was recovered during a study of blood T cell repertoires in COVID-19. In the study overall: Sites across the United States, Italy and Spain contributed samples from acute and convalescent COVID-19. PBMCs, B-cell-depleted T cells, or T cells were the source of the cDNA or gDNA that made up the material.

The CDR3 runs 15 residues. CDR1 is MNHEY, CDR2 SMNVEV, per germline (reference sequence). V lost 6 bases and J lost 3; bases outside the gene matches: 8. The authors' processing: Amplifying reference gene primers gave estimates of nucleated cell counts. Measured with immunoSEQ multiplex PCR; TCRdb has only the in-frame clones, and not every one. Clone size and V and J calls were adopted from that table, with D and trimming inferred from the DNA. The sample contains under 110,000 clones, over 80% of which appear only once. This chain uses TRBV27 with TRBJ2-7, with 10 bases matching TRBD2. The sample was peripheral blood. This sequence was found in a middle-aged man with active COVID-19. The DNA of the CDR3 is TGTGCCAGCAGAATAGAAGCGGGAGGGTTCTACGAGCAGTACTTC. The encoded protein is CASRIEAGGFYEQYF.